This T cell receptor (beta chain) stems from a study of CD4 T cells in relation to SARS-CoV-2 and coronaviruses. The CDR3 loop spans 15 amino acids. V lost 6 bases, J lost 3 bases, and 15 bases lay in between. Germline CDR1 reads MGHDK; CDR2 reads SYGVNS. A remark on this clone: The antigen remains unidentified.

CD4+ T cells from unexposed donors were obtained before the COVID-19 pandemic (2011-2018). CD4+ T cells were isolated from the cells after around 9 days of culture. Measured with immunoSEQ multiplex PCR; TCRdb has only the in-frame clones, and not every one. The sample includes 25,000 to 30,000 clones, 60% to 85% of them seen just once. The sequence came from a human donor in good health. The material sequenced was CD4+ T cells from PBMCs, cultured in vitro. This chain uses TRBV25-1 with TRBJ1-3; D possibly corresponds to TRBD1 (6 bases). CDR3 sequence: CASRPGGAYGNTIYF. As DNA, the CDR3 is TGTGCCAGCAGACCCGGGGGCGCTTATGGAAACACCATATATTTT.